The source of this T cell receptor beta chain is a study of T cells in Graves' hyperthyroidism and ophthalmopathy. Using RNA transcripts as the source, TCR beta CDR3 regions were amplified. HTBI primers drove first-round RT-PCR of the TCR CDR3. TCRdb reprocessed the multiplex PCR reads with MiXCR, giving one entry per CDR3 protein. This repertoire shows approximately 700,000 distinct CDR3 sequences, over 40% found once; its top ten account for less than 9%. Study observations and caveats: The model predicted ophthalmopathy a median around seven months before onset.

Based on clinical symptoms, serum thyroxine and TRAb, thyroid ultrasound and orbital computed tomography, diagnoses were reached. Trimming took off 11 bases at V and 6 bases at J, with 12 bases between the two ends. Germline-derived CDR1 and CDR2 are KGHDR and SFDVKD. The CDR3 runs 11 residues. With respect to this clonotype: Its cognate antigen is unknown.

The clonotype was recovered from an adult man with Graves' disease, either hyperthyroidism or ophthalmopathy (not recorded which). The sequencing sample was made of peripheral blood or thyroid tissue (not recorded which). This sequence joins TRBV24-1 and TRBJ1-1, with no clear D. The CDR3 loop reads CASSDQSEAFF. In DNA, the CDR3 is TGTGCCAGCAGCGACCAGTCTGAAGCTTTCTTT.